This T cell receptor beta chain originates from a study of blood T cell repertoires in COVID-19. Study-wide context: T cells, B-cell-depleted T cells, or PBMCs provided the cDNA or gDNA that served as material.

Using immunoSEQ multiplex PCR, the repertoire was profiled, and TCRdb retains in-frame clones only, with some absent. The table records roughly 140,000 clones, approximately 80% of them present only once. Those who participated ranged in age from roughly 18 to 100 years and resided in about two dozen US areas. In germline, CDR1 is MGHRA, CDR2 YSYEKL. V was pared by 4 bases and J by 5 bases, with 11 bases between. The CDR3 is 13 amino acids. Sequenced material: PBMCs or T cells enriched from blood (not recorded which). This clonotype was obtained from a woman under 30 who had been exposed to COVID-19. The chain has TRBV4-1 and TRBJ2-5; D is perhaps TRBD1 (6 bases). Written as DNA, the CDR3 is TGCGCCAGCAGCCGAAACAGGGATGAGACCCAGTACTTC. Translating gives CASSRNRDETQYF.